The clone carrying this T cell receptor (beta chain) turned up a few times. Its cognate antigen is unknown. Expressed TCRB transcripts were sequenced because the isolated RNA had all been reverse transcribed beforehand. Method: immunoSEQ multiplex PCR; TCRdb's copy keeps in-frame clones and lacks some. The sample comprises 80,000 to 90,000 clones, 25% to 35% of which are singletons, and 0.45% to 0.55% rests with the top ten. The data stem from a study of beta chain features in type 1 diabetes. General observations from the study: The study found fewer insertions and more deletions at VDJ junctions in type 1 diabetes patients.

This CDR3 is 15 amino acids long. The ends lost 0 bases at V and 4 bases at J; junction bases unmatched: 4. Looked up from germline, CDR1 is KGHSH and CDR2 is LQKENI. The clonotype was recovered from a young woman in good health. Material for sequencing was stem cell memory CD4+ T cells from blood. The chain employs TRBV18 and TRBJ2-3; 7 bases are shared with TRBD2. Written as DNA, the CDR3 is TGTGCCAGCTCACCACCCCCGGGGGGATCAGATACGCAGTATTTT. Translation gives CASSPPPGGSDTQYF.